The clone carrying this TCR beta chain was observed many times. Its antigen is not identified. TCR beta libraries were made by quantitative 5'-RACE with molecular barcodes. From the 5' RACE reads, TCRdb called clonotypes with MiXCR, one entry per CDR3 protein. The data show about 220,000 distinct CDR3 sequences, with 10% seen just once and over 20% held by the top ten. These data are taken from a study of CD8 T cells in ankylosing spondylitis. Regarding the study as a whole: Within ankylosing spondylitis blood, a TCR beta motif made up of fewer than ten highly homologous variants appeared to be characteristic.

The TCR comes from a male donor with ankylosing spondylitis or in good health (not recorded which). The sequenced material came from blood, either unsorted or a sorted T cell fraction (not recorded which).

CDR3 DNA sequence: TGTGCCAGCAGCCAACCCGGCCTCGGGGACTACGAGCAGTACTTC. This gives the protein CASSQPGLGDYEQYF. The rearrangement joins TRBV14 to TRBJ2-7; tentatively, D is TRBD2 (5 bases). Germline CDR1 SGHDN, CDR2 FVKESK. The CDR3 runs to 15 residues. V shed 2 bases and J shed 3 bases, with 14 bases lying between them. The full variable domain, in which reference TRBV14 and TRBJ2-7 provide the parts outside the CDR3, is EAGVTQFPSHSVIEKGQTVTLRCDPISGHDNLYWYRRVMGKEIKFLLHFVKESKQDESGMPNNRFLAERTGGTYSTLKVQPAELEDSGVYFCASSQPGLGDYEQYFGPGTRLTVT.